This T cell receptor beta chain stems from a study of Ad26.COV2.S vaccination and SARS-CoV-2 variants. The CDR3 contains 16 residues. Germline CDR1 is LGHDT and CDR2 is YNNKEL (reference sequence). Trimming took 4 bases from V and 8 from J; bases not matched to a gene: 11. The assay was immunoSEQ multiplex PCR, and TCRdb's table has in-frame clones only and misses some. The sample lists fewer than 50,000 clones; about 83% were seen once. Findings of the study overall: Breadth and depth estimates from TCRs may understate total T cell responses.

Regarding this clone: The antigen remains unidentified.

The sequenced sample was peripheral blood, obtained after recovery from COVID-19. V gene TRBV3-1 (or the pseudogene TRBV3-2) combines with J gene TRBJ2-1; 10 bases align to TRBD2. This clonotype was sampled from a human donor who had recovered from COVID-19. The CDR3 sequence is CASSPGRLAGVYEQFF. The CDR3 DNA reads TGTGCCAGCAGCCCAGGTCGGCTAGCGGGGGTCTATGAGCAGTTCTTC.